The sequence of this TCR beta chain was determined in a study of neurological immune-mediated disorders. Study-level results: TCR-beta repertoires seemed private in all groups, with no expanded CDR3 amino acid sequences shared. The most TCR clonal expansion was seen in HTLV-1-associated myelopathy, whereas the least was seen in multiple sclerosis, below the level in healthy controls.

This clonotype was detected ten times or more. The antigen remains unidentified. Indicated time point: technical triplicate 1. Over 160 million TCR-beta sequences from 15-18 subjects came out of each sequencing run. TCRdb re-called the 5' RACE reads with MiXCR, one entry per CDR3 protein. The sample lists 35,000 to 40,000 distinct CDR3 sequences, roughly 10% occurring once. Per the germline V gene, CDR1 is SGHRS and CDR2 is YFSETQ. CDR3 size: 14 residues. J lost 2 bases, V lost 4 bases, and 5 bases had no gene match. This chain links TRBV5-1 with TRBJ2-5; 7 positions agree with TRBD1. Sequencing was performed on PBMCs. This TCR derives from a man aged 55 to 69 with HTLV-1-associated myelopathy (HAM/TSP). The CDR3 bases are TGCGCCAGCAGCCCGGGACAGAATCAAGAGACCCAGTACTTC. It specifies CASSPGQNQETQYF.